This TCR beta chain was profiled in a study of T cells in Graves' hyperthyroidism and ophthalmopathy. The J segment lost 8 bases and the V segment lost 2 bases, leaving 15 bases of the junction unmatched. This CDR3 is 17 amino acids long. The germline V gene encodes CDR1 MNHNS and CDR2 SASEGT. This clonotype appeared many times. TCR beta CDR3 region amplification was performed from RNA transcripts. The HTBI primer set served for first-round RT-PCR of the TCR CDR3. Via MiXCR, TCRdb re-called the multiplex PCR reads, giving one row per CDR3 protein. Of 300,000 to 400,000 distinct CDR3 sequences in the sample, roughly 20% are singletons; the top ten hold 35% to 45%.

The specimen was blood. This chain uses TRBV6-1 with TRBJ2-1; 7 bases line up with TRBD1. This clonotype originated in a man aged 18 to 30 with Graves' ophthalmopathy. The CDR3 DNA sequence: TGTGCCAGCAGTGAATCGCCTGTACAGGGGATCGTCGATGAGCAGTTCTTC. It is translated as CASSESPVQGIVDEQFF.